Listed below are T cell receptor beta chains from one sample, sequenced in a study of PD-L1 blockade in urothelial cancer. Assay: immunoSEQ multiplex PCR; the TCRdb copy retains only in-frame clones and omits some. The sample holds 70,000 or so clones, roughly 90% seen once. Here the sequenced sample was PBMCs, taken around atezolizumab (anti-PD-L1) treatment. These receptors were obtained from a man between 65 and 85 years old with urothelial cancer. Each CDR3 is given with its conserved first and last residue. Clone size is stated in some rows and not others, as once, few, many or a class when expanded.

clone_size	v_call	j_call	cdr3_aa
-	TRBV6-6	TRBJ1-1	CASSYSRSYTEAFF
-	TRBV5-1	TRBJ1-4	CASRPGQVANEKLFF
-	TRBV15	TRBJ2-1	CATSKGRADHSYNEQFF
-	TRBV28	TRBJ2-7	CASSTRDSPVGEQYF
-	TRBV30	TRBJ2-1	CAWSAGTSEYNEQFF
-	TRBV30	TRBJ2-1	CAWSGTSTNNEQFF
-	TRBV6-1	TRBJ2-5	CASSEGLRSGQETQYF
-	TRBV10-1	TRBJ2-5	CASSEWVGRLETQYF
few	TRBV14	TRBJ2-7	CASSQARTSGYEQYF
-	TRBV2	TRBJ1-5	CASSGSGIGNQPQHF
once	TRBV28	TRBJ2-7	CASSFPSGRASGSYEQYF
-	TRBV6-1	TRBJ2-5	CASTEGEGLGETQYF
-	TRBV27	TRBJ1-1	CASSRQLGTEAFF
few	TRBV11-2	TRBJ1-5	CASSLTGGEYQPQHF
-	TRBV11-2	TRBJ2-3	CASSLVGPSGRGTDTQYF
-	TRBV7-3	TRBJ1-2	CASRRTVYGYTF
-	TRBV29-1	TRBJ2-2	CSVRGGNTGELFF
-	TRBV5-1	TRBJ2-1	CASSHQGVSSYNEQFF
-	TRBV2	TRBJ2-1	CASNPDRGYNEQFF
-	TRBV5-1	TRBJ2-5	CASRRDRGLETQYF
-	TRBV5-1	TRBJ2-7	CASSWDRGQYEQYF
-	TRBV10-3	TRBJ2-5	CAISEGQLETQYF
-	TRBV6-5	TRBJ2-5	CASGSPGGSEETQYF
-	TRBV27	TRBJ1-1	CASNRQGPNTEAFF
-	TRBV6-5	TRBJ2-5	CASSYSRGQGKETQYF
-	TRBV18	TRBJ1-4	CASSPARGREKLFF
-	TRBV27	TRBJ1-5	CASSSGWGSQPQHF
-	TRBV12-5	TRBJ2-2	CASGLEISRAGELFF
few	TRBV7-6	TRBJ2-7	CATGGPYEQYF
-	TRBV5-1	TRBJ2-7	CASSLAGSPSYEQYF
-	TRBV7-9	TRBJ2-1	CASSRGLQLYNEQFF
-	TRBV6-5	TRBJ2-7	CASSYRKTGGGYEQYF
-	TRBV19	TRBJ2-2	CASRVGGRNTGELFF